The clone carrying this T cell receptor beta chain was seen a few times. The target antigen is unknown. Germline V gene data show CDR1 as SGHAT and CDR2 as FQNNGV. The ends were cut back, 2 bases at V and 3 bases at J, with 11 bases in the middle. This CDR3 has 14 residues. This specimen belongs to a study of CD8 T cells in ankylosing spondylitis. Making use of molecular barcodes, quantitative 5'-RACE generated TCR beta libraries. TCRdb redid the calling of the 5' RACE reads with MiXCR, one entry per CDR3 protein. The sample records around 230,000 distinct CDR3 sequences, under 8.5% being singletons. Study-wide results and limits: There was reportedly significant enrichment of clones that were disease-linked in matched ankylosing spondylitis synovial fluid. Earlier literature documents some of the motif variants in reactive arthritis synovial fluid and blood. Eight or nine highly homologous variants made up a TCR beta motif that seemed to typify ankylosing spondylitis blood.

The sample comprised blood, either unsorted or a sorted T cell fraction (not recorded which). The clonotype comes from a female donor with ankylosing spondylitis or in good health (not recorded which). This chain links TRBV11-2 with TRBJ2-7; either TRBD1 or TRBD2 may supply D (5 bases each). DNA for the CDR3: TGTGCCAGCAGCTTAAGAGGGGATTTCTACGAGCAGTACTTC. Translating it yields CASSLRGDFYEQYF.